Below, 2 T cell receptor beta chains from the same sample are listed, as sequenced in a study of T cell clonality in common variable immunodeficiency. Only in-frame clones appear in the TCRdb table, and some are missing; sequencing was by immunoSEQ multiplex PCR. The repertoire yields about 33,000 clones, none seen only once; the top ten contain less than 8%. Regarding the study as a whole: Reportedly, TCR beta sequences from common variable immunodeficiency showed fewer deletions and N-nucleotide insertions.

Their antigen targets remain unknown. Sample: peripheral blood mononuclear cells. These receptors all come from a human donor with common variable immunodeficiency.

This clone has only a few counts. One end of the junction fails to match germline, which may point to a read error. The CDR3 end falls 3 residues outside the read, so it is completed with the germline J gene. Other DNA sequences in this specimen translate into the identical CDR3. V is TRBV6-2 or TRBV6-3 and J is TRBJ2-5; 9 bases are a match to TRBD1. This CDR3 is built from 17 residues. The germline CDR1 and CDR2 sequences are MNHEY and SVGEGT. The covered CDR3 bases are TGTGCTAGCAGTTACTCGACAGGGGGAGTCGGTTTGGAGACC. This gives the protein CASSYSTGGVGLET. The complete CDR3 sequence is CASSYSTGGVGLETQYF.

The table lists this clone with a few counts. The read halts 3 residues ahead of the CDR3 end, with the missing end drawn from the germline J gene. The rearrangement uses TRBV7-2 and TRBJ2-7; possible D gene TRBD1, 5 bases. This CDR3 is 14 amino acids long. V lost 1 base to trimming and J lost 5 bases, with 12 bases between them. Germline V gives CDR1 SGHTA, CDR2 FQGNSA. The covered CDR3 bases are TGTGCCAGCAGCTTAGGGCAGGGCATGGACGAG. Translated, it gives CASSLGQGMDE. The entire CDR3 is CASSLGQGMDEQYF.